This T cell receptor beta chain was identified in a study of blood T cell repertoires in COVID-19. Libraries were prepared by immunoSEQ multiplex PCR; TCRdb keeps only in-frame clonotypes and omits some of them. The sample holds 150,000 to 200,000 clones, around 82% seen once. Participants reported their clinical history, and cohort assignment relied on those reports. Germline CDR1 and CDR2: SGHDT and YYEEEE. The CDR3 covers 15 residues. V was cut by 4 bases and J by 3 bases, with 15 bases left in between. The origin of this receptor is a man between 35 and 55 years old who had recovered from COVID-19. The chain links TRBV5-6 to TRBJ2-3; D possibly corresponds to TRBD1 (6 bases). What was sequenced was PBMCs or T cells enriched from blood (not recorded which). The CDR3, as DNA: TGTGCCAGCAGCCACCGGACAGAGACGACAGATACGCAGTATTTT. Protein product: CASSHRTETTDTQYF.